Below are 14 T cell receptor beta chains sequenced from a single sample in a study of metastatic and nonmetastatic thyroid tumors. Thyroid surgery had not been preceded by any treatment in any patient. TCRdb called clones again from the PCR reads with MiXCR. Of 9,900 or so clones in the sample, less than 35% were seen once. Material for sequencing was tumor tissue. The receptors derive from a female donor with papillary thyroid cancer or a benign thyroid nodule (not recorded which). Some clones in this sample may be carry-over from other donors' samples.

The CDR3 is CSAPRLEGYEQYF. The CDR3 bases are TGCAGTGCTCCGAGACTAGAAGGGTACGAGCAGTACTTC. V usage is TRBV20-1 and J usage is TRBJ2-7; weak D call: TRBD2 (6 bases). This CDR3 comprises 13 residues. Germline lookup yields CDR1 DFQATT and CDR2 SNEGSKA (reference sequence). V shed 5 bases and J shed 4 bases, with 15 bases lying between them.

The J gene is TRBJ1-2, the V gene TRBV7-6, with D possibly being TRBD1 (5 bases). The CDR3 contains 15 residues. V was trimmed by 4 bases and J by 7 bases, leaving 19 bases between them. The V gene's germline CDR1 is SGHVS and CDR2 FNYEAQ. CDR3 protein: CASSSAGRGWGGYTF. In DNA form, the CDR3 reads TGTGCCAGCAGCTCCGCCGGGCGGGGCTGGGGTGGCTACACCTTC.

The chain joins TRBV18 to TRBJ1-2; 9 bases are a match to TRBD1. Trimming cost V 3 bases and J 4 bases; bases outside gene matches: 6. This CDR3 region has 15 residues. The germline V gene has CDR1 KGHSH and CDR2 LQKENI. This CDR3 is CASSPNRGQGYGYTF. The DNA of the CDR3 is TGTGCCAGCTCACCCAACAGGGGGCAGGGCTATGGCTACACCTTC.

CDR3 nucleotide sequence: TGTGCCAGCAGCATAACAGGGCGTGGCAATCAGCCCCAGCATTTT. Encoded protein: CASSITGRGNQPQHF. The J gene is TRBJ1-5, the V gene TRBV28, with a tentative D call TRBD1 (6 bases). This CDR3 comprises 15 residues. The germline V gene has CDR1 MDHEN and CDR2 SYDVKM. V lost 6 bases and J 2 bases, leaving 14 bases between the germline ends.

This clone was counted between two and nine times. V is TRBV6-6 and J is TRBJ2-7; unclear D gene. The germline CDR1 and CDR2 sequences are MNHNY and SVGAGI (reference sequence). The CDR3 covers 13 residues. V lost 0 bases to trimming and J lost 3 bases, with 6 bases between them. The CDR3 here is CASSYSYGYEQYF. Written as DNA, the CDR3 is TGTGCCAGCAGTTACTCGTATGGCTACGAGCAGTACTTC.

The chain links TRBV20-1 to TRBJ2-7, with D uncertain. This CDR3 has 13 amino acids. The V gene's germline CDR1 is DFQATT and CDR2 SNEGSKA (reference sequence). The V and J ends lost 4 bases and 7 bases respectively, with 17 bases between them. CDR3 sequence reads: CSAKGPFLGEQYF. CDR3 nucleotides: TGCAGTGCTAAGGGCCCCTTTCTGGGGGAGCAGTACTTC.

This clone is categorized as medium-sized (0.01 to 0.1%). The CDR3 bases are TGTGCCACCGCCGACTACAATGAGCAGTTCTTC. Translation: CATADYNEQFF. The chain uses TRBV24-1 and TRBJ2-1; no clear D gene. CDR1 KGHDR and CDR2 SFDVKD come from the germline V gene. CDR3 length equals 11 residues. V was clipped by 9 bases and J by 3 bases, with 5 bases between them.

V and J are TRBV29-1 and TRBJ2-7, with TRBD2 identical over 7 bases. This CDR3 has 14 residues. In germline, CDR1 is SQVTM, CDR2 ANQGSEA. Unmatched junction bases numbered 10, after V lost 6 bases and J lost 2 bases. In DNA form, the CDR3 reads TGCAGCGTGAGGGGAGGGACTACCACCTACGAGCAGTACTTC. Protein product: CSVRGGTTTYEQYF.

This clone has just a few counts. The V call is TRBV28, the J call TRBJ1-5; D call uncertain. This CDR3 is 17 amino acids long. Germline V lookup: CDR1 MDHEN, CDR2 SYDVKM. Trimming took 4 bases from V and 0 from J, leaving 16 bases between them. The CDR3 bases are TGTGCCAGCAGTTCAACCGCGGCAGACCCTAGCAATCAGCCCCAGCATTTT. Translating it yields CASSSTAADPSNQPQHF. Full variable domain (remainder filled in from reference TRBV28 and TRBJ1-5): DVKVTQSSRYLVKRTGEKVFLECVQDMDHENMFWYRQDPGLGLRLIYFSYDVKMKEKGDIPEGYSVSREKKERFSLILESASTNQTSMYLCASSSTAADPSNQPQHFGDGTRLSIL.

As regards this clone: Compared with germline, one end of the junction differs, possibly owing to a read error. This sequence joins TRBV5-1 and TRBJ2-2; 11 bases are a match to TRBD2. This CDR3 is 15 amino acids long. Looked up from germline, CDR1 is SGHRS and CDR2 is YFSETQ. CDR3 region: CASIAGTSGTGELFF. CDR3 nucleotides: TGCGCCAGCATCGCCGGGACTAGCGGAACCGGGGAGCTTTTTTTT.

The chain uses TRBV19 and TRBJ1-3; 7 bases map to TRBD1. The CDR3 spans 15 residues. Germline V gene data show CDR1 as LNHDA and CDR2 as SQIVND (reference sequence). J was trimmed by 2 bases and V by 1 base; bases with no gene match: 2. CDR3 region: CASSIAGTAGNTIYF. DNA for the CDR3: TGTGCCAGTAGTATAGCCGGGACAGCTGGAAACACCATATATTTT.

This sequence joins TRBV5-1 and TRBJ2-2; 9 bases are a match to TRBD2. CDR1 and CDR2 (germline): SGHRS, YFSETQ. J gave up 5 bases and V 4 bases, and 9 bases lay outside the gene matches. The CDR3 runs to 16 residues. In DNA, the CDR3 is TGCGCCAGCAGCCCCGGGAGTCTAGCGGGGACCGGGGAGCTGTTTTTT. It is translated as CASSPGSLAGTGELFF.

There are a few counts of this clone. The rearrangement joins TRBV6-5 to TRBJ1-5, with D unclear. The CDR3 runs 15 residues. V dropped 5 bases and J dropped 4 bases, with 15 bases sitting between them. Germline CDR1 is MNHEY and CDR2 is SVGAGI. This CDR3 reads CASSPRWMGNQPQHF. CDR3 nucleotides: TGTGCCAGCAGTCCCCGGTGGATGGGGAATCAGCCCCAGCATTTT.

V usage is TRBV3-1 and J usage is TRBJ2-7; 8 positions agree with TRBD1. This CDR3 has 14 amino acids. Germline V gene sequence: CDR1 LGHDT, CDR2 YNNKEL (reference sequence). V dropped 4 bases and J dropped 5; count of bases not matched to a gene: 7. CDR3 in DNA: TGTGCCAGCAGCCCCAGGGGGCGCGTCAACGAGCAGTACTTC. It encodes CASSPRGRVNEQYF.